This T cell receptor beta chain comes out of a study of OX40 agonist ivuxolimab in advanced cancers. Regarding the complete study: Ivuxolimab was an agonistic, fully human IgG2 monoclonal antibody directed against OX40 (CD134), a costimulatory receptor. Intravenous ivuxolimab was administered to patients every 2 weeks at six dose levels: 0.01, 0.1, 0.3, 1.5, 3 and 10 mg/kg. Among the roughly 52 dose-escalation patients, approximately 20 had hepatocellular carcinoma, approximately 15 melanoma, 9 renal cell carcinoma and 9 head and neck cancer. In the dose-escalation cohort, around 80% of patients were male, and the mean age was 60 years with a range of about 20 to 90. Patients were allowed to have had prior anti-PD-1, anti-PD-L1 or anti-CTLA-4 therapy, and 40% of the dose-escalation patients had previously received checkpoint inhibitors. Partial responses occurred in three dose-escalation patients: two with cutaneous melanoma and one with hepatocellular carcinoma. Peripheral TCRbeta sequencing aimed to test whether ivuxolimab altered TCR sequence diversity and caused clonal T-cell expansion. The monotherapy dose-escalation portion (N of about 57 patients) of the phase I ivuxolimab trial is reported in the paper.

Points on this clone: The antigen this receptor binds is unknown. No base quality information exists; no much larger clone differs at one position.

Study-wide findings and limitations: The antigen specificity of the peripheral T cells that underwent clonal expansion was not determined. Partial responders in the 0.1-3.0 mg/kg groups had among the lowest normalized peripheral clonal expansion, especially among CD8+ T cells. At doses of 0.1 to 3.0 mg/kg, clonal expansion of both CD4+ and CD8+ T cells in blood was seen between baseline and week 6. Low levels of normalized T-cell clonal expansion were also seen in some patients who did not respond. After ivuxolimab, more expanded clones were found on average in CD8+ T cells than in CD4+ T cells.

The trial excluded patients who had a history of autoimmune disease or who were on systemic immunosuppression. Peripheral blood for TCR sequencing was drawn from every dose cohort at baseline, at cycle 4 day 1 and at cycle 7 day 1. The samples were drawn from a first-in-human, open-label, multicenter phase I dose-escalation trial of ivuxolimab. Adults with locally advanced or metastatic head and neck squamous cell, hepatocellular, melanoma or renal cell carcinoma were enrolled in the trial. Before TCR sequencing, CD4+ and CD8+ T cells were separately sorted from peripheral blood. Genomic DNA was isolated from the sorted cells so that the TCRbeta CDR3 region could be sequenced. TCRbeta CDR3 regions were sequenced using the immunoSEQ Assay. Drawn from immuneACCESS, this table holds only the in-frame rearrangements with V and J called that TCRdb kept. Clones are partly lost; checked studies trace under half to an unresolved V gene and leave the rest unexplained. The sample records about 81,000 clones, more than 70% of which are singletons. The biggest ten clones account for around 0.21% of the sample.

Sample: CD4+ or CD8+ T cells sorted from blood, taken in a trial of the OX40 agonist ivuxolimab. This sequence originates from an adult with an advanced solid tumor such as melanoma, head and neck, liver or kidney cancer.

The CDR3: CASIPGLGETQYF. The sequence in DNA is TGTGCCAGCATCCCAGGGCTGGGTGAGACCCAGTACTTC. The sequence joins TRBV6-1 to TRBJ2-5; TRBD1 is possibly the D segment (5 matching bases). CDR1 MNHNS and CDR2 SASEGT are derived from the germline V gene. Between the V and J ends, shortened by 7 bases and 5 bases respectively, the junction contains 14 bases. The CDR3 sequence holds 13 residues, the cysteine and phenylalanine included. Only the CDR3 portion is preserved as DNA: 39 bases, with reading frame beginning at the first base.